Detailed here is one TCR beta chain. Its antigen remains unknown. The assay was immunoSEQ multiplex PCR, and TCRdb's table has in-frame clones only and misses some. The sample has some 200,000 clones; roughly 91% are singletons. The sample belongs to a study of T cell responses to AZD1222 COVID-19 vaccine. Findings of the study overall: At baseline, just a handful of AZD1222 recipients tested seropositive. Once two AZD1222 doses were given, Spike-specific TCR breadth and depth went up. Across the whole spike, CD4 TCRs peaked at regions 160-218 and 743-854.

Trimming took 2 bases from V and 7 from J, leaving 8 bases between them. This CDR3 spans 12 amino acids. This material consisted of peripheral blood, taken 28 days after the second AZD1222 dose. This clonotype originated in an adult who received the AZD1222 COVID-19 vaccine. V and J are TRBV12-3 or TRBV12-4 and TRBJ1-1, with D perhaps matching TRBD1 (5 bases). The chain's CDR3 is CASSLRTLEAFF. In DNA form, the CDR3 reads TGTGCCAGCAGTTTAAGGACACTTGAAGCTTTCTTT.